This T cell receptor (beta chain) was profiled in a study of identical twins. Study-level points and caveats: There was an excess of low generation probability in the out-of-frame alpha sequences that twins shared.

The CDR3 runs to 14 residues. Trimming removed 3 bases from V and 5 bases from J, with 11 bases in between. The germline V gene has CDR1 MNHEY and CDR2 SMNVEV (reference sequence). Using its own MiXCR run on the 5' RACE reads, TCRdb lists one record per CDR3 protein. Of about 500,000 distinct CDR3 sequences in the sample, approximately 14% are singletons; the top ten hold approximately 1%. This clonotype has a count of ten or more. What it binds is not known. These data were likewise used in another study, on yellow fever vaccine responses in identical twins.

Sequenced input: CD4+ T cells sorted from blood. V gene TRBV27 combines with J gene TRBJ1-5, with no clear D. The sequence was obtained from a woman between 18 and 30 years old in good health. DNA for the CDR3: TGTGCCAGCAGTTTCAGCAGGCAGGATCAGCCCCAGCATTTT. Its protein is CASSFSRQDQPQHF.